Listed below are T cell receptor beta chains from one sample, sequenced in a study of PD-1 blockade in classical Hodgkin lymphoma. Data came from immunoSEQ multiplex PCR; TCRdb stores just in-frame clones and leaves some out. The profile covers 50,000 or so clones, with 85% to 90% appearing a single time and about 15% taken by the ten largest. The specimen comprised peripheral blood mononuclear cells (PBMCs), sampled before the fourth cycle of nivolumab. The receptors come from a human donor with classical Hodgkin lymphoma. Each CDR3 is given with its conserved first and last residue. Each record gives: clone size, J gene, V gene, D gene, CDR3 protein, CDR3 DNA. A D gene is named only where the DNA matches it firmly. Only part of the rows carry a size: once, few, many, or a class if the clone is expanded.

abundance: .; j_gene: TRBJ2-3; v_gene: TRBV4-2; d_gene: .; CDR3aa: CASSQDLRFSKDTQYF; CDR3nt: TGTGCCAGCAGCCAAGATCTGCGCTTTAGCAAGGATACGCAGTATTTT
abundance: .; j_gene: TRBJ2-7; v_gene: TRBV28; d_gene: .; CDR3aa: CATIGGSSYEQYF; CDR3nt: TGTGCCACGATAGGGGGGAGCTCCTACGAGCAGTACTTC
abundance: once; j_gene: TRBJ2-5; v_gene: TRBV19; d_gene: .; CDR3aa: CASSILGETQYF; CDR3nt: TGTGCCAGTAGTATATTGGGAGAGACCCAGTACTTC
abundance: .; j_gene: TRBJ2-4; v_gene: TRBV6-6; d_gene: TRBD1; CDR3aa: CAIGQGTHQDF; CDR3nt: TGTGCCATAGGACAGGGTACCCACCAAGACTTC
abundance: .; j_gene: TRBJ2-1; v_gene: TRBV19; d_gene: .; CDR3aa: CASSMVGFEQFF; CDR3nt: TGTGCCAGTAGTATGGTCGGGTTTGAGCAGTTCTTC
abundance: .; j_gene: TRBJ1-4; v_gene: TRBV6-6; d_gene: .; CDR3aa: CASSYAGGTNEKLFF; CDR3nt: TGTGCCAGCAGTTACGCCGGGGGAACTAATGAAAAACTGTTTTTT
abundance: .; j_gene: TRBJ1-2; v_gene: TRBV6-5; d_gene: .; CDR3aa: CASSYSRNLYGYTF; CDR3nt: TGTGCCAGCAGTTACTCGAGGAACCTTTATGGCTACACCTTC
abundance: .; j_gene: TRBJ2-5; v_gene: TRBV2; d_gene: TRBD1; CDR3aa: CASKWTGGHEETQYF; CDR3nt: TGTGCCAGCAAATGGACAGGGGGACATGAAGAGACCCAGTACTTC
abundance: .; j_gene: TRBJ2-3; v_gene: TRBV5-1; d_gene: .; CDR3aa: CASSPVPSSDTQYF; CDR3nt: TGCGCCAGCAGCCCGGTCCCCTCGTCAGATACGCAGTATTTT
abundance: .; j_gene: TRBJ1-3; v_gene: TRBV6-5; d_gene: .; CDR3aa: CASSLQGSSGNTIYF; CDR3nt: TGTGCCAGCAGCTTACAGGGTTCCTCCGGAAACACCATATATTTT
abundance: .; j_gene: TRBJ2-5; v_gene: TRBV7-6; d_gene: .; CDR3aa: CASSLQTPPRYQETQYF; CDR3nt: TGTGCCAGCAGCTTACAGACGCCCCCCAGGTACCAAGAGACCCAGTACTTC
abundance: few; j_gene: TRBJ1-3; v_gene: TRBV6-5; d_gene: .; CDR3aa: CASRRGSSGNTIYF; CDR3nt: TGTGCCTCGAGGAGGGGGAGCTCTGGAAACACCATATATTTT
abundance: few; j_gene: TRBJ2-1; v_gene: TRBV7-6; d_gene: TRBD2; CDR3aa: CASSLAVGGGAYNEQFF; CDR3nt: TGTGCCAGCAGCTTAGCGGTAGGCGGGGGGGCCTACAATGAGCAGTTCTTC
abundance: .; j_gene: TRBJ2-3; v_gene: TRBV5-1; d_gene: TRBD2; CDR3aa: CASIEAGGSTDTQYF; CDR3nt: TGCGCCAGCATAGAAGCGGGAGGGAGCACAGATACGCAGTATTTT
abundance: once; j_gene: TRBJ2-2; v_gene: TRBV5-1; d_gene: TRBD2; CDR3aa: CASSLGRGSAGELFF; CDR3nt: TGCGCCAGCAGCCTCGGGAGGGGGAGCGCAGGGGAGCTGTTTTTT
abundance: .; j_gene: TRBJ2-4; v_gene: TRBV10-1; d_gene: .; CDR3aa: CASSPRRGAFQYF; CDR3nt: TGCGCCAGCAGCCCCCGCCGGGGAGCTTTTCAGTACTTC
abundance: .; j_gene: TRBJ2-5; v_gene: TRBV19; d_gene: .; CDR3aa: CASSIQRGETQYF; CDR3nt: TGTGCCAGTAGTATCCAAAGGGGTGAGACCCAGTACTTC
abundance: .; j_gene: TRBJ2-2; v_gene: TRBV7-9; d_gene: .; CDR3aa: CASSLAGGWATGELFF; CDR3nt: TGTGCCAGCAGCTTAGCAGGGGGTTGGGCCACCGGGGAGCTGTTTTTT
abundance: .; j_gene: TRBJ2-1; v_gene: TRBV4-1; d_gene: .; CDR3aa: CASSQTLGQHNEQFF; CDR3nt: TGCGCCAGCAGCCAAACCTTGGGCCAACACAATGAGCAGTTCTTC
abundance: .; j_gene: TRBJ2-5; v_gene: TRBV9; d_gene: .; CDR3aa: CASSSGRHQETQYF; CDR3nt: TGTGCCAGCAGCTCAGGTCGGCACCAAGAGACCCAGTACTTC
abundance: .; j_gene: TRBJ1-1; v_gene: TRBV2; d_gene: TRBD1; CDR3aa: CASITGAQSNTEAFF; CDR3nt: TGTGCCAGCATTACAGGGGCCCAGTCGAACACTGAAGCTTTCTTT
abundance: .; j_gene: TRBJ2-1; v_gene: TRBV9; d_gene: .; CDR3aa: CASSVGVNNEQFF; CDR3nt: TGTGCCAGCAGCGTTGGTGTAAACAATGAGCAGTTCTTC
abundance: .; j_gene: TRBJ2-1; v_gene: TRBV14; d_gene: TRBD1; CDR3aa: CASSKQGSSYNEQFF; CDR3nt: TGTGCCAGTTCTAAACAGGGGAGCTCCTACAATGAGCAGTTCTTC
abundance: once; j_gene: TRBJ2-5; v_gene: TRBV9; d_gene: TRBD1; CDR3aa: CASSRGQGGETQYF; CDR3nt: TGTGCCAGCAGCCGGGGACAGGGAGGAGAGACCCAGTACTTC
abundance: .; j_gene: TRBJ2-2; v_gene: TRBV9; d_gene: TRBD1; CDR3aa: CASSVPRGTGHTGELFF; CDR3nt: TGTGCCAGCAGCGTTCCTAGGGGGACAGGGCACACCGGGGAGCTGTTTTTT
abundance: .; j_gene: TRBJ2-1; v_gene: TRBV7-8; d_gene: .; CDR3aa: CASSLRGVYNEQFF; CDR3nt: TGTGCCAGCAGCCTTAGGGGAGTCTACAATGAGCAGTTCTTC
abundance: .; j_gene: TRBJ1-2; v_gene: TRBV28; d_gene: .; CDR3aa: CASISGGVNYGYTF; CDR3nt: TGTGCCAGCATATCGGGTGGGGTTAACTATGGCTACACCTTC
abundance: .; j_gene: TRBJ1-5; v_gene: TRBV19; d_gene: .; CDR3aa: CASSIGPGYGQPQHF; CDR3nt: TGTGCCAGTAGTATAGGTCCAGGGTACGGCCAGCCCCAGCATTTT
abundance: .; j_gene: TRBJ1-2; v_gene: TRBV5-1; d_gene: .; CDR3aa: CASSFVTGDPNYGYTF; CDR3nt: TGCGCCAGCAGCTTTGTTACGGGGGACCCCAACTATGGCTACACCTTC
abundance: .; j_gene: TRBJ2-3; v_gene: TRBV7-9; d_gene: .; CDR3aa: CASSFFAGDTQYF; CDR3nt: TGTGCCAGCAGCTTTTTTGCGGGGGATACGCAGTATTTT
abundance: .; j_gene: TRBJ2-2; v_gene: TRBV11-3; d_gene: .; CDR3aa: CASSLDLAPKGNTGELFF; CDR3nt: TGTGCCAGCAGCTTAGATCTGGCTCCTAAAGGGAACACCGGGGAGCTGTTTTTT
abundance: .; j_gene: TRBJ2-5; v_gene: TRBV12-5; d_gene: TRBD2; CDR3aa: CASGLALSLAGGGDQETQYF; CDR3nt: TGTGCTAGTGGTTTGGCCCTTTCCCTAGCGGGAGGAGGGGACCAAGAGACCCAGTACTTC
abundance: once; j_gene: TRBJ2-1; v_gene: TRBV27; d_gene: .; CDR3aa: CASSPGQHEQFF; CDR3nt: TGTGCCAGCAGTCCCGGACAGCATGAGCAGTTCTTC
abundance: .; j_gene: TRBJ2-1; v_gene: TRBV19; d_gene: .; CDR3aa: CASSIVEREQFF; CDR3nt: TGTGCCAGTAGTATAGTCGAGCGGGAGCAGTTCTTC
abundance: .; j_gene: TRBJ2-5; v_gene: TRBV5-1; d_gene: .; CDR3aa: CASSGSDQETQYF; CDR3nt: TGCGCCAGCAGCGGTAGCGACCAAGAGACCCAGTACTTC
abundance: .; j_gene: TRBJ2-1; v_gene: TRBV6-1; d_gene: TRBD2; CDR3aa: CASSELAGGAEQFF; CDR3nt: TGTGCCAGCAGTGAGCTAGCGGGAGGTGCTGAGCAGTTCTTC
abundance: .; j_gene: TRBJ1-5; v_gene: TRBV7-6; d_gene: .; CDR3aa: CASSLSGGDQPQHF; CDR3nt: TGTGCCAGCAGCTTATCGGGAGGGGATCAGCCCCAGCATTTT
abundance: .; j_gene: TRBJ2-7; v_gene: TRBV28; d_gene: .; CDR3aa: CASSLRSTTYEQYF; CDR3nt: TGTGCCAGCAGTTTACGCAGTACTACCTACGAGCAGTACTTC
abundance: .; j_gene: TRBJ2-7; v_gene: TRBV4-1; d_gene: TRBD2; CDR3aa: CASSSGRAVDEQYF; CDR3nt: TGCGCCAGCAGTAGCGGGAGGGCCGTTGACGAGCAGTACTTC
abundance: .; j_gene: TRBJ2-7; v_gene: TRBV4-2; d_gene: TRBD2; CDR3aa: CASSQELAGATEYF; CDR3nt: TGTGCCAGCAGCCAAGAACTAGCGGGAGCGACCGAGTACTTC
abundance: few; j_gene: TRBJ1-1; v_gene: TRBV30; d_gene: .; CDR3aa: CAWRAPGMNTEAFF; CDR3nt: TGTGCCTGGAGAGCGCCAGGCATGAACACTGAAGCTTTCTTT
abundance: once; j_gene: TRBJ2-1; v_gene: TRBV18; d_gene: TRBD1; CDR3aa: CASSLKGAGSYNEQFF; CDR3nt: TGTGCCAGCTCACTAAAGGGGGCTGGCTCCTACAATGAGCAGTTCTTC
abundance: .; j_gene: TRBJ1-5; v_gene: TRBV19; d_gene: .; CDR3aa: CASSISWAENQPQHF; CDR3nt: TGTGCCAGTAGTATAAGTTGGGCAGAGAATCAGCCCCAGCATTTT
abundance: .; j_gene: TRBJ1-1; v_gene: TRBV11-3; d_gene: .; CDR3aa: CASRSRGDGSEAFF; CDR3nt: TGTGCCAGCAGAAGCAGGGGTGATGGGTCTGAAGCTTTCTTT
abundance: .; j_gene: TRBJ2-3; v_gene: TRBV5-1; d_gene: .; CDR3aa: CASVGQSTDTQYF; CDR3nt: TGCGCCAGCGTTGGACAGAGCACAGATACGCAGTATTTT
abundance: .; j_gene: TRBJ1-5; v_gene: TRBV12-5; d_gene: .; CDR3aa: CASGLGRGNQPQHF; CDR3nt: TGTGCTAGTGGTTTAGGACGGGGCAATCAGCCCCAGCATTTT
abundance: .; j_gene: TRBJ2-3; v_gene: TRBV1; d_gene: .; CDR3aa: CTSRSLCGGCVPNHTDTQYF; CDR3nt: TGCACCAGCAGGTCCCTGTGTGGGGGGTGTGTGCCGAATCACACAGATACGCAGTATTTT
abundance: .; j_gene: TRBJ2-2; v_gene: TRBV30; d_gene: .; CDR3aa: CAWDLTGITGELFF; CDR3nt: TGTGCCTGGGATCTAACAGGGATCACCGGGGAGCTGTTTTTT
abundance: .; j_gene: TRBJ1-2; v_gene: TRBV15; d_gene: TRBD1; CDR3aa: CATSREKTGVGYTF; CDR3nt: TGTGCCACCAGCAGAGAAAAGACAGGGGTTGGCTACACCTTC
abundance: .; j_gene: TRBJ2-2; v_gene: TRBV2; d_gene: .; CDR3aa: CAITGTADWTGELFF; CDR3nt: TGTGCCATAACCGGGACCGCGGACTGGACCGGGGAGCTGTTTTTT
abundance: once; j_gene: TRBJ2-5; v_gene: TRBV19; d_gene: TRBD2; CDR3aa: CASSSRERGYQETQYF; CDR3nt: TGTGCCAGCTCTAGTAGAGAGCGGGGATACCAAGAGACCCAGTACTTC